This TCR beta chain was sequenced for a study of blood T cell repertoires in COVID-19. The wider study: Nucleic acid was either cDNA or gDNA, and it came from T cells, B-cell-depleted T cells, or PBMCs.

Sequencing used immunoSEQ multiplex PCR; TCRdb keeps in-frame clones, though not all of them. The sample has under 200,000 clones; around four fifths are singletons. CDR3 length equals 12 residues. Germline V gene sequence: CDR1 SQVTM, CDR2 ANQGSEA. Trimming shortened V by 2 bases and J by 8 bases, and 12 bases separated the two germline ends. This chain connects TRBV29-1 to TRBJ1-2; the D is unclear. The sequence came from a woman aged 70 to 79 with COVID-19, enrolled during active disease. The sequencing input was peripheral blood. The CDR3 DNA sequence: TGCAGCGTTGAATCCGGTACGGGGGGCTACACCTTC. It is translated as CSVESGTGGYTF.